Shown below are 8 T cell receptor beta chains from a single sample sequenced in a study of regulatory T cells in long-lasting Graves disease. Indicated time point: newly diagnosed GD, antithyroid drugs for less than 3 months. PBMC-extracted RNA yielded the TCR library. The authors built TCR beta libraries using iRepertoire HTBI primers and Arm-PCR of CDR3 regions. TCRdb fed the multiplex PCR reads into MiXCR, producing one record per CDR3 protein. The table lists 400,000 to 500,000 distinct CDR3 sequences, about a sixth of them singletons. The sample was also reused in another study, on T cells in Graves' hyperthyroidism and ophthalmopathy.

The starting material was peripheral blood mononuclear cells (PBMCs), obtained at new diagnosis, from a patient treated with antithyroid drugs. The receptors were gathered from a woman aged 18-29 years with Graves disease.

V gene TRBV4-1 combines with J gene TRBJ2-5, with TRBD1 matching over 9 bases. The V gene's germline CDR1 is MGHRA and CDR2 YSYEKL. Trimming removed 1 base from V and 4 bases from J; junction bases left unmatched: 4. The CDR3 consists of 15 residues. The CDR3 DNA reads as TGCGCCAGCAGCCAAGGGTTACAGGGGGCAGAGACCCAGTACTTC. Protein product: CASSQGLQGAETQYF.

The chain combines TRBV19 with TRBJ2-1, with 12 bases lining up with TRBD2. The ends lost 9 bases at V and 4 bases at J; junction bases unmatched: 7. CDR1 is LNHDA and CDR2 is SQIVND in the germline V gene (reference sequence). CDR3 length: 15 residues. For the CDR3, the DNA is TGTGCCAGCAGACTAGCGGGAGAAGGTTACAATGAGCAGTTCTTC. Protein product: CASRLAGEGYNEQFF.

This clonotype was seen ten or more times. The V gene is TRBV18, the J gene TRBJ2-1; 8 bases align to TRBD2. V was clipped by 3 bases and J by 2 bases; unmatched bases: 6. The CDR3 spans 16 residues. CDR1 KGHSH and CDR2 LQKENI come from the germline V gene. The CDR3 is CASSPPTSGAYNEQFF. In DNA form, the CDR3 reads TGTGCCAGCTCACCGCCTACTAGCGGAGCCTACAATGAGCAGTTCTTC.

This clonotype occurred many times. The rearrangement uses TRBV5-1 and TRBJ2-2, with 8 bases lining up with TRBD2. The germline V gene has CDR1 SGHRS and CDR2 YFSETQ. J was trimmed by 1 base and V by 2 bases; bases with no gene match: 4. The CDR3 contains 16 residues. The CDR3 DNA sequence: TGCGCCAGCAGCTTTCTAGCGGGCCAGAACACCGGGGAGCTGTTTTTT. Residues: CASSFLAGQNTGELFF.

The CDR3 nucleotides are TGTGCCAGCAGTATTCTGACGGGGGGCTTTGGAGAGACCCAGTACTTC. Its translation is CASSILTGGFGETQYF. The chain links TRBV28 to TRBJ2-5; TRBD2 is a possible D gene (7 bases). The CDR3 runs to 16 residues. Germline loops: CDR1 MDHEN, CDR2 SYDVKM. Trimming removed 5 bases from V and 4 bases from J, with 20 bases in between.

The chain joins TRBV7-9 to TRBJ2-2; D gene unclear. The length of the CDR3 is 12 residues. Germline assignment: CDR1 SEHNR and CDR2 FQNEAQ (reference sequence). V dropped 5 bases and J dropped 9 bases, with 10 bases sitting between them. The CDR3: CASSIQTWELFF. The CDR3 DNA sequence: TGTGCCAGCAGCATCCAGACTTGGGAGCTGTTTTTT. The full variable domain, its missing parts supplied by reference TRBV7-9 and TRBJ2-2, is DTGVSQNPRHKITKRGQNVTFRCDPISEHNRLYWYRQTLGQGPEFLTYFQNEAQLEKSRLLSDRFSAERPKGSFSTLEIQRTEQGDSAMYLCASSIQTWELFFGEGSRLTVL.

The chain combines TRBV9 with TRBJ2-1; 11 bases fit TRBD2. Trimming took 3 bases from V and 4 from J; bases not matched to a gene: 6. The CDR3 extends over 16 amino acids. Germline CDR1 SGDLS, CDR2 YYNGEE. The CDR3 loop is CASSALGTSGYNEQFF. The CDR3 DNA sequence: TGTGCCAGCAGCGCGTTGGGGACTAGCGGTTACAATGAGCAGTTCTTC.

The table lists this clonotype with many counts. The rearrangement uses TRBV12-3 or TRBV12-4 and TRBJ1-6; no reliable D call. This CDR3 comprises 15 residues. Deletions cut 6 bases from V and 9 bases from J, with 18 bases between. The CDR3 DNA follows: TGTGCCAGCAGCCCCCGCGTCCACCGGGGTTCACCCCTCCACTTT. The encoded protein is CASSPRVHRGSPLHF.